This T cell receptor beta chain comes out of a study of blood T cell repertoires in COVID-19. At the level of the study: Donors in the United States, Italy and Spain gave samples during acute or convalescent COVID-19. Sources were T cells, B-cell-depleted T cells, or PBMCs; the material itself was cDNA or gDNA.

Followed over time, Seattle patients had been enrolled while infection was active. Original processing methods: It was from reference gene primer amplification that nucleated cell counts were estimated. Only in-frame clones appear in the TCRdb table, and some are missing; sequencing was by immunoSEQ multiplex PCR. From that table come the V and J calls and clone size; the DNA was used to work out D and trimming. The sample lists nearly 90,000 clones; 90% were seen once. The CDR3 is 15 amino acids. The germline CDR1 and CDR2 sequences are SGHNT and YENEEA. V was pared by 5 bases and J by 3 bases, with 5 bases of the junction left unmatched.

The chain couples TRBV11-3 to TRBJ2-2; 8 bases fit TRBD1. This TCR came from a man between 18 and 29 years old with COVID-19, enrolled during active disease. The sequenced sample consisted of peripheral blood. CDR3 DNA: TGTGCCAGCAGCGAAGACAGGGGCTACACCGGGGAGCTGTTTTTT. Its protein product is CASSEDRGYTGELFF. Drawing the rest from reference TRBV11-3 and TRBJ2-2, the complete variable domain is EAGVVQSPRYKIIEKKQPVAFWCNPISGHNTLYWYLQNLGQGPELLIRYENEEAVDDSQLPKDRFSAERLKGVDSTLKIQPAELGDSAVYLCASSEDRGYTGELFFGEGSRLTVL.